This T cell receptor beta chain was profiled in a study of response to subunit inactivated influenza vaccine. Germline V gene lookup returns CDR1 MGHRA and CDR2 YSYEKL. V was shortened by 4 bases and J by 2 bases, with 16 bases between the two germline ends. The CDR3 runs to 16 residues. This clonotype was detected only a few times. In TCRdb, the RT-PCR reads were re-called with MiXCR into one record per CDR3 protein. Among approximately 700,000 distinct CDR3 sequences, around 14% were seen once, and the ten largest hold around a tenth. Sequencing used PBMCs from blood, obtained 11 to 12 days after vaccination. This receptor was identified in a man aged 50 to 60 who received an inactivated influenza vaccine. The chain recombines TRBV4-1 with TRBJ2-3, with D maybe TRBD2 (6 bases). Written as DNA, the CDR3 is TGCGCCAGCAGCCGAGAGGGACTTCCCCCCACAGATACGCAGTATTTT. This gives the protein CASSREGLPPTDTQYF.